This T cell receptor beta chain was recovered during a study of cytomegalovirus exposure and HLA in healthy donors. Findings and limits, study-wide: According to the study, approximately 150 TCR beta chains were cytomegalovirus-associated. Later analysis reportedly placed an Asian-associated ancestry cluster below the roughly 640-donor mean in N-insertions. Across donors, sequencing depth was assumed by presence/absence analyses to be roughly uniform.

The PCR had 60 Vbeta and 13 Jbeta primers. Assay used: immunoSEQ multiplex PCR; TCRdb lists only in-frame clones, some missing. The repertoire holds some 200,000 clones, with roughly 9.4% as singletons. Turning to this clone: The antigen is not known.

Looked up from germline, CDR1 is SGHDT and CDR2 is YYEEEE. The length of the CDR3 is 12 residues. V was clipped by 4 bases and J by 7 bases; unmatched bases: 4. The sequence was collected from a woman aged 25 to 39 in good health and CMV-seropositive. The chain carries TRBV5-6 and TRBJ2-7, with 8 positions matching TRBD1. Specimen: PBMCs. CDR3 coding DNA: TGTGCCAGCAGCCAGACAGGGGTTGAGCAGTACTTC. Residues: CASSQTGVEQYF.